The next 26 T cell receptor beta chains were all read from a single sample in a study of molecular identifiers for immune sequencing clone quantification. TCRdb analysed the PCR reads with MiXCR anew, one entry per CDR3 protein. The sample yields more than 10,000 distinct CDR3 sequences, 15% to 20% seen once. What was sequenced was naive CD8+ T cells from blood, with Jurkat cell RNA spiked in. Subset meaning: FACS-sorted CD8+CD4-CCR7+CD45RA+ naive T cells. The source of these receptors is a human donor in good health. Some libraries in this study had Jurkat cell RNA spiked in.

Sample share makes this clonotype medium-sized. The gene calls are TRBV29-1 and TRBJ2-3; the D gene is possibly TRBD2 (7 bases). This CDR3 is 15 amino acids long. Germline V gives CDR1 SQVTM, CDR2 ANQGSEA. V lost 7 bases, J lost 5 bases, and 22 bases lay in between. The CDR3, as DNA: TGCAGCGCCCGCCTATGGGTGGGGGGGCGAGATACGCAGTATTTT. Its translation is CSARLWVGGRDTQYF.

Only a few counts were recorded for this clonotype. A clone one base away is much larger, so this may be a read error. The CDR3 loop is CASSLSTDTDTQYF. CDR3 DNA: TGTGCCAGCAGCCTTTCGACAGACACAGATACGCAGTATTTT. The chain is built from TRBV7-6 and TRBJ2-3; weak D call: TRBD1 (5 bases). Germline assignment: CDR1 SGHVS and CDR2 FNYEAQ. The V and J ends lost 5 bases and 2 bases respectively, with 11 bases between them. This CDR3 has 14 residues.

The chain carries TRBV11-2 and TRBJ2-5; D gene unclear. Germline values: CDR1 SGHAT, CDR2 FQNNGV. The length of the CDR3 is 14 residues. V lost 2 bases, J lost 5 bases, and 12 bases lay in between. This chain's CDR3 is CASSLFPAAETQYF. The DNA of the CDR3 is TGTGCCAGCAGCTTATTTCCCGCGGCGGAGACCCAGTACTTC.

By sample share, this clonotype is medium-sized. The CDR3 sequence is CASSQDKVRAGADGANVLTF. The CDR3 DNA is TGTGCCAGCAGCCAAGATAAGGTTCGGGCGGGGGCAGACGGGGCCAACGTCCTGACTTTC. The chain has TRBV4-2 and TRBJ2-6; TRBD2 is a possible D gene (7 bases). Trimming took off 0 bases at V and 4 bases at J, with 22 bases between the two ends. Looked up from germline, CDR1 is LGHNA and CDR2 is YNFKEQ. The CDR3 loop spans 20 amino acids.

Note on this clonotype: This may stem from a read error, because a much larger clone lies one nucleotide away. The V call is TRBV4-1, the J call TRBJ2-3; 9 positions agree with TRBD2. The V gene's germline CDR1 is MGHRA and CDR2 YSYEKL. V shed 3 bases, J shed 2 bases, and the junction held 6 bases outside the gene matches. The CDR3 totals 16 residues. The CDR3 sequence is CASSHVAGALTDTQYF. CDR3 coding DNA: TGCGCCAGCAGCCACGTAGCGGGGGCTCTCACAGATACGCAGTATTTT.

In its sample, this clonotype is medium-sized (0.01 to 0.1%). V and J are TRBV4-1 and TRBJ2-7; TRBD1 matches at 9 bases. V lost 3 bases, J lost 2 bases, and 5 bases stayed unmatched. The CDR3 contains 15 residues. Per the germline V gene, CDR1 is MGHRA and CDR2 is YSYEKL. The chain's CDR3 is CASSQRTGEPYEQYF. The CDR3 region has the DNA TGCGCCAGCAGCCAGAGGACAGGGGAACCCTACGAGCAGTACTTC.

The CDR3 is CASSGVGPSGNTIYF. CDR3 in DNA: TGTGCCAGCAGCGGGGTCGGCCCCTCTGGAAACACCATATATTTT. The rearrangement links TRBV11-3 to TRBJ1-3, with D unclear. The CDR3 totals 15 residues. Germline values: CDR1 SGHNT, CDR2 YENEEA. The V end lost 5 bases, the J end lost 0 bases, and 11 bases lay between the germline ends.

This chain joins TRBV5-4 and TRBJ2-7, with D possibly matching TRBD1 (6 bases). This CDR3 is built from 13 residues. V was clipped by 0 bases and J by 6 bases, with 10 bases between them. The V gene's germline CDR1 is SGHNT and CDR2 YYREEE (reference sequence). The CDR3 sequence: CASSLGGRAEQYF. DNA of the CDR3: TGTGCCAGCAGCTTGGGGGGGCGGGCCGAGCAGTACTTC.

The sample holds one count of this clonotype. V and J are TRBV12-5 and TRBJ2-1; TRBD2 matches 7 bases. The CDR3 is 15 amino acids. Trimming cost V 3 bases and J 5 bases; bases outside gene matches: 7. Germline V CDR1 and CDR2: LGHNT, FRNRAP. Written as DNA, the CDR3 is TGTGCTAGTGGTTTTTACCCTAGCGGTGACAATGAGCAGTTCTTC. It specifies CASGFYPSGDNEQFF.

A few counts support this clonotype. The gene calls are TRBV20-1 and TRBJ2-1, with 10 bases lining up with TRBD1. The CDR3 sequence is 15 residues long. Germline trimming cut 0 bases from V and 7 bases from J; bases unmatched to any gene: 6. Germline CDR1 reads DFQATT; CDR2 reads SNEGSKA (reference sequence). The CDR3: CSARDRGTGVNEQFF. Here the CDR3 DNA reads TGCAGTGCTAGAGATCGAGGGACAGGGGTTAATGAGCAGTTCTTC.

This clonotype is labeled as medium-sized (0.01 to 0.1%). This chain joins TRBV29-1 and TRBJ2-1; D might be TRBD2 (6 bases). V lost 7 bases, J lost 1 base, and 14 bases lay in between. Per the germline V gene, CDR1 is SQVTM and CDR2 is ANQGSEA. The CDR3 consists of 14 residues. The CDR3 protein is CSAEEGESYNEQFF. In nucleotides, the CDR3 is TGCAGCGCAGAGGAGGGAGAGTCCTACAATGAGCAGTTCTTC.

The sample holds many counts of this clonotype. The V gene is TRBV4-1, the J gene TRBJ2-5; D is tentatively TRBD1 or TRBD2 (6 bases each). CDR1 is MGHRA and CDR2 is YSYEKL in the germline V gene. The CDR3 runs 16 residues. Trimming stripped 0 bases from V and 1 base from J, with 12 bases between. For the CDR3, the DNA is TGCGCCAGCAGCCAAGAACTAGCAGGGGCCCAAGAGACCCAGTACTTC. It is translated as CASSQELAGAQETQYF.

By share, this clonotype ranks as medium-sized. J is TRBJ1-2 and V is TRBV7-2, with a possible D match to TRBD1 (5 bases). Trimming cost V 7 bases and J 0 bases, with 21 bases left between them. The CDR3 has 17 residues. CDR1 SGHTA and CDR2 FQGNSA come from the germline V gene. CDR3 nucleotides: TGTGCCAGCACCCCCCGTAGAGGGGTTATCACTAACTATGGCTACACCTTC. Its protein is CASTPRRGVITNYGYTF.

At least ten counts were recorded for this clonotype. This chain links TRBV24-1 with TRBJ2-1, with TRBD2 identical over 13 bases. The germline gives CDR1 KGHDR, CDR2 SFDVKD. This CDR3 comprises 20 residues. V lost 4 bases to trimming and J lost 0 bases; unmatched junction nucleotides: 11. CDR3 DNA sequence: TGTGCCACCAGTGACTCCGGGACTAGCGGGACTGTGAGCTCCTACAATGAGCAGTTCTTC. Its protein product is CATSDSGTSGTVSSYNEQFF.

This clonotype is labeled as medium-sized. This sequence joins TRBV24-1 and TRBJ2-1, with D perhaps TRBD2 (6 bases). The V and J ends lost 1 base and 7 bases respectively, with 16 bases between them. The germline V gene encodes CDR1 KGHDR and CDR2 SFDVKD. This CDR3 contains 16 residues. CDR3 sequence: CATSDFRAGPWNEQFF. The CDR3, as DNA: TGTGCCACCAGTGATTTCAGAGCGGGTCCGTGGAATGAGCAGTTCTTC.

This clonotype was recorded at least ten times. This chain uses TRBV3-1 with TRBJ2-1, with TRBD2 matching over 9 bases. Per the germline V gene, CDR1 is LGHDT and CDR2 is YNNKEL (reference sequence). Trimming removed 0 bases from V and 6 bases from J; junction bases left unmatched: 6. The CDR3 is 16 amino acids. CDR3 DNA sequence: TGTGCCAGCAGCCAAGATGCGGGACTAGCTCGCAATGAGCAGTTCTTC. As protein: CASSQDAGLARNEQFF.

The rearrangement uses TRBV7-2 and TRBJ1-3, with D hard to call. Trimming removed 3 bases from V and 0 bases from J, with 6 bases in between. The CDR3 totals 14 residues. From germline, CDR1 is SGHTA and CDR2 FQGNSA. The DNA for the CDR3 is TGTGCCAGCAGCTTCTTCGGCTCTGGAAACACCATATATTTT. This sequence encodes CASSFFGSGNTIYF.

This clonotype is medium-sized by share. The chain joins TRBV10-1 to TRBJ1-2; 7 positions agree with TRBD1. Germline-derived CDR1 and CDR2 are WNHNN and SYGVQD (reference sequence). The CDR3 sequence is 16 residues long. The V gene end was trimmed by 2 bases and the J gene end by 6 bases; junction bases not matched to a gene: 12. The CDR3 sequence: CASSEVPTGSCDGYTF. The CDR3, as DNA: TGCGCCAGCAGTGAGGTCCCGACAGGGAGTTGTGATGGCTACACCTTC.

In this sample, this clonotype turned up a few times. CDR3 amino acids: CASSIAQGNEQFF. The CDR3, as DNA: TGTGCCAGTAGTATAGCACAGGGAAATGAGCAGTTCTTC. V usage is TRBV19 and J usage is TRBJ2-1; weak D call: TRBD1 (6 bases). Germline V gives CDR1 LNHDA, CDR2 SQIVND (reference sequence). The CDR3 length is 13 residues. Trimming cost V 1 base and J 7 bases, with 8 bases left between them.

This clonotype is judged medium-sized. This chain uses TRBV15 with TRBJ2-6; a possible D gene is TRBD2 (5 bases). The germline V gene encodes CDR1 LNHNV and CDR2 YYDKDF (reference sequence). This CDR3 contains 15 residues. Trimming removed 0 bases from V and 3 bases from J, with 6 bases in between. Here the CDR3 reads CATSRDGVGANVLTF. CDR3 sequence (DNA): TGTGCCACCAGCAGAGACGGGGTTGGGGCCAACGTCCTGACTTTC.

This clonotype was seen at least ten times. The CDR3: CASSLYPSGNQPQHF. DNA for the CDR3: TGTGCCAGCAGTTTATATCCCAGCGGGAATCAGCCCCAGCATTTT. The chain links TRBV27 to TRBJ1-5; D not resolved. The germline V and J ends were trimmed by 1 base and 4 bases, with 11 bases remaining between them. The germline V gene encodes CDR1 MNHEY and CDR2 SMNVEV (reference sequence). The CDR3 extends over 15 amino acids.

The rearrangement joins TRBV12-3 or TRBV12-4 to TRBJ1-1, with 9 bases lining up with TRBD1. This CDR3 region has 15 residues. V lost 1 base and J lost 3; bases outside the gene matches: 3. CDR3 DNA sequence: TGTGCCAGCAGTTTAGGGGGACAGGGATACACTGAAGCTTTCTTT. Translating it yields CASSLGGQGYTEAFF.

The CDR3 is CSARNRVDTEAFF. The CDR3, as DNA: TGCAGTGCTAGGAACAGGGTCGACACTGAAGCTTTCTTT. The V and J genes are TRBV20-1 and TRBJ1-1; D may be TRBD1 (6 bases). The length of the CDR3 is 13 residues. In germline, CDR1 is DFQATT, CDR2 SNEGSKA (reference sequence). Trimming removed 3 bases at V and 3 bases at J, with 11 bases between.

In this sample, this clonotype is medium-sized. CDR3: CSAQRLTGGPDTQYF. CDR3 coding DNA: TGCAGTGCCCAAAGGTTGACGGGAGGGCCCGATACGCAGTATTTT. The V call is TRBV20-1, the J call TRBJ2-3; 8 bases fit TRBD2. This CDR3 is built from 15 residues. The germline CDR1 and CDR2 sequences are DFQATT and SNEGSKA (reference sequence). J lost 6 bases, V lost 6 bases, and 14 bases had no gene match.

The gene calls are TRBV5-1 and TRBJ2-3; no clear D. This CDR3 has 17 amino acids. In germline, CDR1 is SGHRS, CDR2 YFSETQ. Trimming took 0 bases from V and 2 from J, leaving 16 bases between them. The CDR3 DNA follows: TGCGCCAGCAGCTTGGCCTATGGCACGGGTTACACAGATACGCAGTATTTT. Protein product: CASSLAYGTGYTDTQYF.

In its sample, this clonotype was seen once. With a much larger clone just one base away, this may be a read error. The chain combines TRBV27 with TRBJ1-2; D is unresolved. This CDR3 has 14 amino acids. Germline V lookup: CDR1 MNHEY, CDR2 SMNVEV (reference sequence). In DNA form, the CDR3 reads TGTGCCAGCAGTTTATCGGGGAGTCACTATGACTACACCTTC. Amino acids: CASSLSGSHYDYTF.